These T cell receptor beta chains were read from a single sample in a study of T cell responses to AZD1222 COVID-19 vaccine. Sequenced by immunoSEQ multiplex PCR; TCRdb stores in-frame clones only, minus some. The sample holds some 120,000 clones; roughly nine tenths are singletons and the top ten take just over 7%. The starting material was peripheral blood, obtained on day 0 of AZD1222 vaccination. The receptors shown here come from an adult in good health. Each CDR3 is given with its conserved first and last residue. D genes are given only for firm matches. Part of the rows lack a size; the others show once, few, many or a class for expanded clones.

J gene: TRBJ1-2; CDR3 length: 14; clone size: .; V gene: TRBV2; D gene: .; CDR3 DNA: TGTGCCAGCAGTGACCAGACGGCAAACTATGGCTACACCTTC; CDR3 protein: CASSDQTANYGYTF
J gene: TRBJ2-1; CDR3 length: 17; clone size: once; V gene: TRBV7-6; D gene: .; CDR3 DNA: TGTGCCAGCAGCTCTCCCTTGACCGAGGGGACTTACAATGAGCAGTTCTTC; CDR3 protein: CASSSPLTEGTYNEQFF
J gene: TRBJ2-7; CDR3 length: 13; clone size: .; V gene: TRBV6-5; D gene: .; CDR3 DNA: TGTGCCAGCGCTGACAAGCCTTCCTACGAGCAGTACTTC; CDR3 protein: CASADKPSYEQYF
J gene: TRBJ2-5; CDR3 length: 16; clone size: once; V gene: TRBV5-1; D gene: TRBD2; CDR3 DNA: TGCGCCAGCAGCTCGCAGCGGGAGGGCCGTCGAGAGACCCAGTACTTC; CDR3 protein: CASSSQREGRRETQYF
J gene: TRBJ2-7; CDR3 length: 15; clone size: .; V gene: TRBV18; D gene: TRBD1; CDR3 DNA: TGTGCCAGCTCACCAGGGACAGGGGGTTCATACGAGCAGTACTTC; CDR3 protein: CASSPGTGGSYEQYF
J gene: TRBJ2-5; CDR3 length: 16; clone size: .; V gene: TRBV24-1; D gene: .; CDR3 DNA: TGTGCCACCAGTGATAAAGTCGGCAGACCAGAAGAGACCCAGTACTTC; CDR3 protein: CATSDKVGRPEETQYF
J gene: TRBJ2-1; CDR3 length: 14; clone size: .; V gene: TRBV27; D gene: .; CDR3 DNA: TGTGCCAGCAGTCAAACGTACAGGTACAATGAGCAGTTCTTC; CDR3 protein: CASSQTYRYNEQFF
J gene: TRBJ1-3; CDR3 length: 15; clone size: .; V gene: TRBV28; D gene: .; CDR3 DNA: TGTGCCAGCAGTTTGACAGGTCGCTCTGGAAACACCATATATTTT; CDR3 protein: CASSLTGRSGNTIYF
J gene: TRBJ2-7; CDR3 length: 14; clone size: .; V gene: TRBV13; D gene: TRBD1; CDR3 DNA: TGTGCCAGCAGCCCGGGACAGGGGAGAGTGGAGCAGTACTTC; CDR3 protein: CASSPGQGRVEQYF
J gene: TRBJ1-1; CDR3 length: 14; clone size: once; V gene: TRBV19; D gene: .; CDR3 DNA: TGTGCCAGTAGTCAACAGGGATCCAACACTGAAGCTTTCTTT; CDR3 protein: CASSQQGSNTEAFF
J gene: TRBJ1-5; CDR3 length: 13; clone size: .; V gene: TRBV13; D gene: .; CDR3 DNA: TGTGCCAGCAGCCCCAGGGGCAATCAGCCCCAGCATTTT; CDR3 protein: CASSPRGNQPQHF
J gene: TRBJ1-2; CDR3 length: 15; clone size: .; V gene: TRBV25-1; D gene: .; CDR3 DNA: TGTGCCAGCAGTGAAGGAAGCTTAGACCTCTATGGCTACACCTTC; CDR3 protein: CASSEGSLDLYGYTF
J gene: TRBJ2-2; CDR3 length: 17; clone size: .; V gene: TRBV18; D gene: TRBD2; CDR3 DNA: TGTGCCAGCTCACCACCGAGCGGGAGGGGTCACACCGGGGAGCTGTTTTTT; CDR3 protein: CASSPPSGRGHTGELFF
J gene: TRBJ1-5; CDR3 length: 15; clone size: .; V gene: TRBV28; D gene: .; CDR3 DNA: TGTGCCAGCAGTTGGGGCGGTTTAAGCAATCAGCCCCAGCATTTT; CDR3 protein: CASSWGGLSNQPQHF
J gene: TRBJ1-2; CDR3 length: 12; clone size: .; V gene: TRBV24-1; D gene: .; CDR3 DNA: TGTGCCACCAGTGATCCGCCCGCTGGCTACACCTTC; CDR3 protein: CATSDPPAGYTF
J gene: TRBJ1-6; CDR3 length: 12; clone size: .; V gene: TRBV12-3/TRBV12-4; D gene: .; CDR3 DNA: TGTGCCAGCAGTTTAAGCCCGGGCAACCTCCACTTT; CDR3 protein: CASSLSPGNLHF
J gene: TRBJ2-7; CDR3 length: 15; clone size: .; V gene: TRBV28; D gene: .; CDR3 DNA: TGTGCCAGCAGCCGGATTGAGCGGACCCTCTACGAGCAGTACTTC; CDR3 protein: CASSRIERTLYEQYF
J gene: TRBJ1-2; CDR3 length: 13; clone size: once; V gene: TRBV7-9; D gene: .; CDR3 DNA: TGTGCCAGCAGCTTAGAACAGACCTATGGCTACACCTTC; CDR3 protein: CASSLEQTYGYTF
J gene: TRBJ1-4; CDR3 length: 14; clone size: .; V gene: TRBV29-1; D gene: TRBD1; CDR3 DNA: TGCAGCGTTGAACCAGGGGGCGCCGGAGAAAAACTGTTTTTT; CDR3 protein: CSVEPGGAGEKLFF
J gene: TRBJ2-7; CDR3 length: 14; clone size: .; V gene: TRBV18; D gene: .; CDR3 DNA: TGTGCCAGCTCACCAGGGGGGACCGGCTACGAGCAGTACTTC; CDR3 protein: CASSPGGTGYEQYF
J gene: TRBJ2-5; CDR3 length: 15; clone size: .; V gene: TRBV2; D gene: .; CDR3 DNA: TGTGCCAGCAGCTCGGTCAGGGGTTATCAAGAGACCCAGTACTTC; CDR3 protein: CASSSVRGYQETQYF
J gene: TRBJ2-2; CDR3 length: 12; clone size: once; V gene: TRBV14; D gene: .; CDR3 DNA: TGTGCCAGCAGTCATTCGAACGGGGAGCTGTTTTTT; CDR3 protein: CASSHSNGELFF
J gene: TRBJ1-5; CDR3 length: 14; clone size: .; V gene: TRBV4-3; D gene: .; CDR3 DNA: TGCGCCAGCAGCCCCTCTAGCGGCAATCAGCCCCAGCATTTT; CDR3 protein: CASSPSSGNQPQHF
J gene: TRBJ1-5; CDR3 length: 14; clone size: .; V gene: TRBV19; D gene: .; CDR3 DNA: TGTGCCAGTAGTATTAAATCCCCCCGGCAGCCCCAGCATTTT; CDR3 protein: CASSIKSPRQPQHF
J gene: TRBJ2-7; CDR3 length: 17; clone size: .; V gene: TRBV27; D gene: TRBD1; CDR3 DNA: TGTGCCAGCAGTCCACGCCCGGGACAGGGAACCTGGTACGAGCAGTACTTC; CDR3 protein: CASSPRPGQGTWYEQYF
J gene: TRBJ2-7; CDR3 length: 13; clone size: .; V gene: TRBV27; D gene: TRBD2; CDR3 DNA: TGTGCCAGCAGTCCTAGAGGAAGCGGGAGTACGTACTTC; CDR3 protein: CASSPRGSGSTYF